One and the same sample provided the 28 T cell receptor beta chains below, sequenced in a study of shared clonotypes between healthy human individuals (dated by TCRdb to 2018 to 2020). Receptors were amplified or captured by the immunoSEQ multiplex PCR assay. In its TCRdb copy, this immuneACCESS table keeps in-frame sequences only and misses some clones. Where compared with another copy, unresolved V genes explain less than half of these, and the others have no known cause. The sample has hundreds of thousands of clones on record, almost 97% of them singletons. 0.06% of the sample is taken by the ten largest. Material: naive CD4+ T cells sorted from blood. The cell subset or site label for this specimen denotes: CD45RA+ positively selected. All receptors come from a woman aged 25 to 39 in good health.

The rearrangement joins TRBV4-2 to TRBJ2-7; 7 bases map to TRBD2. The germline V gene has CDR1 LGHNA and CDR2 YNFKEQ. CDR3 length: 16 amino acids. The V gene end was trimmed by 4 bases and the J gene end by 4 bases; junction bases not matched to a gene: 13. In DNA, the CDR3 is TGTGCCAGCAGCCTCCCTAGGGGTACTAGCGATTACGAGCAGTACTTC. Protein product: CASSLPRGTSDYEQYF.

CDR3 in amino acids: CASSQGTPSVPYEQYF. DNA for the CDR3: TGCGCCAGCAGCCAAGGCACCCCTAGCGTTCCCTACGAGCAGTACTTC. This chain connects TRBV4-1 to TRBJ2-7; D possibly corresponds to TRBD2 (6 bases). The ends were cut back, 1 base at V and 2 bases at J, with 15 bases in the middle. Germline CDR1 and CDR2: MGHRA and YSYEKL. CDR3 length: 16 residues.

This chain links TRBV11-2 with TRBJ1-6, with D possibly matching TRBD1 (5 bases). Germline V lookup: CDR1 SGHAT, CDR2 FQNNGV. The CDR3 has 17 amino acids. The V gene lost 2 bases and the J gene lost 11 bases, with 22 bases spanning the gap. CDR3 sequence: CASSLIADSYRVPPLHF. Here the CDR3 DNA reads TGTGCCAGCAGCTTAATAGCTGACAGCTACAGAGTCCCACCCCTCCACTTT.

The rearrangement links TRBV15 to TRBJ1-4; a possible D gene is TRBD1 (5 bases). The CDR3 length is 14 residues. Trimming removed 1 base at V and 10 bases at J, with 13 bases between. Germline CDR1 is LNHNV and CDR2 is YYDKDF (reference sequence). The chain's CDR3 is CATSRGAGLGKLFF. The CDR3 coding sequence is TGTGCCACCAGCAGAGGGGCAGGGTTGGGAAAACTGTTTTTT.

The CDR3 sequence: CASSPHSLRQPNEKLFF. The CDR3 DNA sequence: TGCGCCAGCAGCCCTCATTCACTCAGACAGCCTAATGAAAAACTGTTTTTT. The V call is TRBV4-1, the J call TRBJ1-4; tentatively, D is TRBD1 (5 bases). The CDR3 contains 17 residues. CDR1 is MGHRA, CDR2 YSYEKL, per germline. V lost 4 bases to trimming and J lost 3 bases, with 18 bases between them.

This rearrangement joins TRBV27 to TRBJ2-7, with D perhaps being TRBD1 or TRBD2 (5 bases each). The V and J ends lost 5 bases and 2 bases respectively, with 25 bases between them. Germline CDR1 is MNHEY and CDR2 is SMNVEV (reference sequence). This CDR3 has 18 residues. CDR3 coding DNA: TGTGCCAGCAGTGCATGGGGACCTAGTGAGACAGCCCCCTACGAGCAGTACTTC. Residues: CASSAWGPSETAPYEQYF.

This chain uses TRBV7-9 with TRBJ1-6; D gene ambiguous. The CDR3 runs to 14 residues. V lost 3 bases to trimming and J lost 4 bases, with 7 bases between them. The germline V gene has CDR1 SEHNR and CDR2 FQNEAQ (reference sequence). The CDR3: CASSFDGYNSPLHF. CDR3 in DNA: TGTGCCAGCAGCTTTGACGGGTATAATTCACCCCTCCACTTT.

The chain uses TRBV2 and TRBJ2-7; 12 bases fit TRBD2. CDR3 length: 15 amino acids. Per the germline V gene, CDR1 is SNHLY and CDR2 is FYNNEI. J gave up 4 bases and V 5 bases, and 6 bases lay outside the gene matches. The CDR3 region has the DNA TGTGCCAGCAGTCCTGGACTAGCGGGGATGTACGAGCAGTACTTC. This codes for CASSPGLAGMYEQYF.

The chain carries TRBV2 and TRBJ2-5; D not certain. The J call is uncertain, as TRBJ2-7 better fits the DNA end. CDR1 and CDR2 from the germline V gene are SNHLY and FYNNEI. The CDR3 length is 11 residues. CDR3: CASSERYEQYF. CDR3 nucleotides: TGTGCCAGCAGTGAACGGTACGAGCAGTACTTC.

The CDR3 spells CASSFLQGTNTGELFF. The CDR3 bases are TGTGCCAGCAGTTTCTTACAGGGGACGAACACCGGGGAGCTGTTTTTT. The chain is built from TRBV28 and TRBJ2-2, with 7 bases that match TRBD1. The CDR3 totals 16 residues. CDR1 is MDHEN, CDR2 SYDVKM, per germline. V was clipped by 3 bases and J by 0 bases; unmatched bases: 4.

The V and J genes are TRBV18 and TRBJ1-1, with D maybe TRBD1 (5 bases). Looked up from germline, CDR1 is KGHSH and CDR2 is LQKENI. Trimming removed 3 bases at V and 0 bases at J, with 5 bases between. The CDR3 is 13 residues long. CDR3 bases: TGTGCCAGCTCACCGGGGCTGAACACTGAAGCTTTCTTT. Translating it yields CASSPGLNTEAFF.

This clone was observed a single time. V and J are TRBV10-3 and TRBJ2-5, with 9 bases fitting TRBD2. Losses at the gene ends were 7 bases for V and 5 bases for J; bases not matched to a gene: 5. The CDR3 consists of 13 residues. Germline assignment: CDR1 ENHRY and CDR2 SYGVKD. The CDR3: CAIMRAGGETQYF. The CDR3 nucleotides read TGTGCCATCATGAGAGCGGGAGGCGAGACCCAGTACTTC.

Only one count was recorded for this clone. The chain couples TRBV30 to TRBJ2-7, with 13 bases identical to TRBD2. Per the germline V gene, CDR1 is GTSNPN and CDR2 is SVGIG (reference sequence). The CDR3 consists of 15 residues. Trimming took 4 bases from V and 6 from J; bases not matched to a gene: 9. CDR3 coding DNA: TGTGCCTGGAACCTCGGACTAGCGGGAGTGAGCGAGCAGTACTTC. Amino acid sequence: CAWNLGLAGVSEQYF.

The V gene is TRBV5-4, the J gene TRBJ2-7; D is possibly TRBD2 (5 bases). The CDR3 has 13 residues. Germline V gene sequence: CDR1 SGHNT, CDR2 YYREEE (reference sequence). The V end was cut by 2 bases, the J end by 2 bases, with 8 bases between. In DNA form, the CDR3 reads TGTGCCAGCAGCTTTTTAGCGACCTACGAGCAGTACTTC. This gives the protein CASSFLATYEQYF.

The chain has TRBV19 and TRBJ2-7; D gene uncertain. The CDR3 spans 16 residues. Deletions cut 6 bases from V and 2 bases from J, with 20 bases between. Germline V gene sequence: CDR1 LNHDA, CDR2 SQIVND (reference sequence). This CDR3 reads CASSRLPGPLPYEQYF. CDR3 bases: TGTGCCAGTAGCCGCCTACCGGGTCCACTTCCCTACGAGCAGTACTTC.

The V and J genes are TRBV9 and TRBJ2-5; D is unresolved. Gene TRBJ2-7 matches the end of the DNA better, so the J call may be wrong. The CDR3 is 15 amino acids. Germline-derived CDR1 and CDR2 are SGDLS and YYNGEE. The CDR3 spells CASSVDQSSSYEQYF. The CDR3 DNA reads as TGTGCCAGCAGCGTCGACCAGTCGAGCTCCTACGAGCAGTACTTC.

The chain is built from TRBV6-6 and TRBJ2-5; possibly TRBD1 for D (5 bases). The J call is in doubt because the DNA end fits TRBJ2-7 better. In germline, CDR1 is MNHNY, CDR2 SVGAGI (reference sequence). This CDR3 contains 13 residues. The CDR3 is CASSNQGIYEQYF. CDR3 nucleotides: TGTGCCAGCAGTAATCAGGGAATCTACGAGCAGTACTTC.

The CDR3 region is CASFPDRINTEAFF. Written as DNA, the CDR3 is TGTGCCAGCTTTCCGGACAGAATAAACACTGAAGCTTTCTTT. The gene calls are TRBV27 and TRBJ1-1; D perhaps matches TRBD1 (6 bases). The germline V gene has CDR1 MNHEY and CDR2 SMNVEV (reference sequence). Trimming removed 8 bases at V and 2 bases at J, with 15 bases between. The CDR3 extends over 14 amino acids.

This chain uses TRBV7-9 with TRBJ1-4; D is perhaps TRBD1 (5 bases). Trimming left V 5 bases short and J 6 bases short, with 16 bases between. This CDR3 comprises 15 residues. Per the germline V gene, CDR1 is SEHNR and CDR2 is FQNEAQ (reference sequence). This chain's CDR3 is CASSRSGGSYEKLFF. As DNA, the CDR3 is TGTGCCAGCAGCCGGAGTGGGGGGTCATATGAAAAACTGTTTTTT.

This sequence joins TRBV2 and TRBJ2-1, with 7 bases identical to TRBD2. The trim removed 8 bases at V and 8 bases at J, leaving 9 bases unmatched. This CDR3 is built from 13 residues. CDR1 is SNHLY and CDR2 is FYNNEI in the germline V gene. CDR3: CASLGLFPDEQFF. The DNA for the CDR3 is TGTGCCAGCTTGGGACTATTCCCCGATGAGCAGTTCTTC.

As regards this clone: Within the sample, other DNA sequences also encode this same CDR3. This chain uses TRBV19 with TRBJ2-1; 8 bases are a match to TRBD1. CDR3 size: 15 residues. Per germline, CDR1 LNHDA and CDR2 SQIVND (reference sequence). The V gene end was trimmed by 1 base and the J gene end by 4 bases; junction bases not matched to a gene: 3. The CDR3: CASSIGQGTYNEQFF. The CDR3 nucleotides read TGTGCCAGTAGTATAGGACAGGGGACGTACAATGAGCAGTTCTTC. Complete variable domain (other parts from reference TRBV19 and TRBJ2-1): DGGITQSPKYLFRKEGQNVTLSCEQNLNHDAMYWYRQDPGQGLRLIYYSQIVNDFQKGDIAEGYSVSREKKESFPLTVTSAQKNPTAFYLCASSIGQGTYNEQFFGPGTRLTVL.

V usage is TRBV6-5 and J usage is TRBJ1-2; maybe TRBD1 (5 bases). Between the trimmed V and J ends, which lost 0 bases and 4 bases, there was a span of 12 bases. From germline, CDR1 is MNHEY and CDR2 SVGAGI. CDR3 length: 15 residues. Written as DNA, the CDR3 is TGTGCCAGCAGTTACTCGTCCCAGGGATTCTATGGCTACACCTTC. Protein: CASSYSSQGFYGYTF.

On this clone itself: The sample has other DNA sequences that encode this CDR3 too. The chain joins TRBV5-1 to TRBJ2-1; D is perhaps TRBD2 (6 bases). Germline CDR1 SGHRS, CDR2 YFSETQ. Trimming took off 4 bases at V and 5 bases at J, with 13 bases between the two ends. The CDR3 sequence is 14 residues long. Written as DNA, the CDR3 is TGCGCCAGCAGCCCCGGGACGGGGGACAATGAGCAGTTCTTC. Amino acid sequence: CASSPGTGDNEQFF.

The rearrangement links TRBV28 to TRBJ2-7; TRBD2 matches at 11 bases. The CDR3 covers 15 residues. The germline V gene has CDR1 MDHEN and CDR2 SYDVKM. After removal of 6 bases from V and 2 bases from J, the junction contained 6 bases not matched to a gene. This CDR3 is CASSRLAGLTYEQYF. The CDR3 nucleotides are TGTGCCAGCAGCCGACTAGCGGGGCTTACCTACGAGCAGTACTTC.

The chain carries TRBV10-3 and TRBJ2-3; a possible D gene is TRBD1 (5 bases). The germline V gene has CDR1 ENHRY and CDR2 SYGVKD. The length of the CDR3 is 12 residues. V lost 6 bases and J 5 bases, leaving 9 bases between the germline ends. The CDR3 here is CAISSREDTQYF. CDR3 coding DNA: TGTGCCATCAGCTCCAGGGAAGATACGCAGTATTTT.

This rearrangement joins TRBV10-3 to TRBJ2-5, with D tentatively TRBD2 (6 bases). The CDR3 runs to 14 residues. Germline-derived CDR1 and CDR2 are ENHRY and SYGVKD. The V gene lost 4 bases and the J gene lost 4 bases, with 13 bases spanning the gap. CDR3 loop: CAISGRDGGETQYF. CDR3 nucleotides: TGTGCCATCAGTGGGAGGGACGGGGGAGAGACCCAGTACTTC.

The chain joins TRBV7-9 to TRBJ2-6; no clear D gene. V lost 1 base and J 2 bases, leaving 9 bases between the germline ends. CDR3 length: 16 residues. Germline loops: CDR1 SEHNR, CDR2 FQNEAQ (reference sequence). As DNA, the CDR3 is TGTGCCAGCAGCTTAGTGGCACCACCTGGGGCCAACGTCCTGACTTTC. It codes for CASSLVAPPGANVLTF.

As concerns this clone: This sample also contains other DNA sequences that code for the same CDR3. The rearrangement links TRBV28 to TRBJ1-2; D is undetermined. Germline V CDR1 and CDR2: MDHEN, SYDVKM. Between the trimmed V and J ends, which lost 3 bases and 4 bases, there was a span of 6 bases. The CDR3 consists of 12 residues. CDR3 coding DNA: TGTGCCAGCAGTTTGGCAGCCTATGGCTACACCTTC. It translates to CASSLAAYGYTF.